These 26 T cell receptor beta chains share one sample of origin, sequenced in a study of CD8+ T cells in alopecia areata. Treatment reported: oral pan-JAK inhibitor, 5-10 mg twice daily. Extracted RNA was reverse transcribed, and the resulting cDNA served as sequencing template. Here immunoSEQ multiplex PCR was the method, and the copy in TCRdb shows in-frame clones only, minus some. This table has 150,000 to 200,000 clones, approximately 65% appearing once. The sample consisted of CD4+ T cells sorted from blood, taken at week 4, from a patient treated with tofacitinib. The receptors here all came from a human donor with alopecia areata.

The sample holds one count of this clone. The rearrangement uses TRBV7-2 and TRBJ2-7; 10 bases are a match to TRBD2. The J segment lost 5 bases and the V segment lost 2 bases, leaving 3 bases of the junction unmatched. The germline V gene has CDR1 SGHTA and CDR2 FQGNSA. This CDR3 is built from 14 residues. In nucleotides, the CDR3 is TGTGCCAGCAGCTTACTAGCGGGGGCGGACGAGCAGTACTTC. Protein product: CASSLLAGADEQYF. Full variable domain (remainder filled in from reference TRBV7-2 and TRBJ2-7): GAGVSQSPSNKVTEKGKDVELRCDPISGHTALYWYRQSLGQGLEFLIYFQGNSAPDKSGLPSDRFSAERTGGSVSTLTIQRTQQEDSAVYLCASSLLAGADEQYFGPGTRLTVT.

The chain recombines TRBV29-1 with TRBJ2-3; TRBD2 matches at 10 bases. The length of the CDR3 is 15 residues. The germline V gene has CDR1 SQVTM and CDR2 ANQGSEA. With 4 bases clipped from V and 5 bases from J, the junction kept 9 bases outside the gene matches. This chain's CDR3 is CSVGGLAGAQDTQYF. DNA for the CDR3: TGCAGCGTTGGCGGCCTAGCGGGGGCCCAAGATACGCAGTATTTT.

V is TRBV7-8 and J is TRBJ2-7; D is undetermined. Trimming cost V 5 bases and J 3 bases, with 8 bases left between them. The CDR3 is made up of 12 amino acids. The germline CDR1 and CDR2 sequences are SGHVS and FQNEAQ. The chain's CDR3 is CASSPDRYEQYF. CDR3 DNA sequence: TGTGCCAGCAGCCCCGACCGCTACGAGCAGTACTTC. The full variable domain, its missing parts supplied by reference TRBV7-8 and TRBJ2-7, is GAGVSQSPRYKVAKRGQDVALRCDPISGHVSLFWYQQALGQGPEFLTYFQNEAQLDKSGLPSDRFFAERPEGSVSTLKIQRTQQEDSAVYLCASSPDRYEQYFGPGTRLTVT.

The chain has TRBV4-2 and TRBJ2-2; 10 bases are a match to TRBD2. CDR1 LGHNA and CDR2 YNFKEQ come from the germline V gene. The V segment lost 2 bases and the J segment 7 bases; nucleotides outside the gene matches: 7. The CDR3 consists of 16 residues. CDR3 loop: CASSQQTGLAYGELFF. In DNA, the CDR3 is TGTGCCAGCAGCCAACAAACGGGACTAGCGTACGGGGAGCTGTTTTTT.

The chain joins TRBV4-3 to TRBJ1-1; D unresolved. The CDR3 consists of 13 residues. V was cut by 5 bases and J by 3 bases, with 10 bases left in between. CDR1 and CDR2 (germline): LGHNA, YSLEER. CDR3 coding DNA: TGCGCCAGCAGCAAGAAGGGAGACACTGAAGCTTTCTTT. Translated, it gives CASSKKGDTEAFF.

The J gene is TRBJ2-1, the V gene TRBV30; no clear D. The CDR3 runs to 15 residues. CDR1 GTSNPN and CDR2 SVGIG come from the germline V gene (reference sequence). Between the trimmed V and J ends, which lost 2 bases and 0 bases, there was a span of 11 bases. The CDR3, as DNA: TGTGCCTGGAGTCGAGGTTCGAGCTCCTACAATGAGCAGTTCTTC. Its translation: CAWSRGSSSYNEQFF.

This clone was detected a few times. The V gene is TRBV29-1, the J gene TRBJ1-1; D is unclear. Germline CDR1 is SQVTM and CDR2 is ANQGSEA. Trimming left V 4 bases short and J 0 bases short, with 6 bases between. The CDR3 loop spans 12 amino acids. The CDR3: CSVVRMNTEAFF. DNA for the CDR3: TGCAGCGTTGTTCGAATGAACACTGAAGCTTTCTTT.

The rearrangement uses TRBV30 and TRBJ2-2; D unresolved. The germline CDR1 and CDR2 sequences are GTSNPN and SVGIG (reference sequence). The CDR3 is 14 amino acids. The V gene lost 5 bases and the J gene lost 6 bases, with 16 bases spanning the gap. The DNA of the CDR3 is TGTGCCTGGTCTCCAAGGTCGAGGTCCGGGGAGCTGTTTTTT. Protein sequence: CAWSPRSRSGELFF.

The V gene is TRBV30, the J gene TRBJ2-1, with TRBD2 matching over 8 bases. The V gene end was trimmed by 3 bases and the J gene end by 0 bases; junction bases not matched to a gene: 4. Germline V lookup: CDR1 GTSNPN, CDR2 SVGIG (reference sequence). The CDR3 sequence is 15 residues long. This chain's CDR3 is CAWSGGGSSYNEQFF. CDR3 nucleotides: TGTGCCTGGAGCGGCGGGGGGAGCTCCTACAATGAGCAGTTCTTC.

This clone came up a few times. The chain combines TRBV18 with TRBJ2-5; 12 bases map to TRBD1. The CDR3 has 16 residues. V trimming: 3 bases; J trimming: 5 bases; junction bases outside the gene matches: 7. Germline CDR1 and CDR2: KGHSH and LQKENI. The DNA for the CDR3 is TGTGCCAGCTCACCGTCCGGGACAGGGGGCGCGGAGACCCAGTACTTC. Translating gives CASSPSGTGGAETQYF.

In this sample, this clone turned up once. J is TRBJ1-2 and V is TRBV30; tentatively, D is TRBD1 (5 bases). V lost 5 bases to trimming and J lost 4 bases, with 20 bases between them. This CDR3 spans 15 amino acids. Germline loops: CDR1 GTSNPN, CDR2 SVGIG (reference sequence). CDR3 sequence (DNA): TGTGCCTGGGCGCCCCGGCAGGGCGTTCCCTATGGCTACACCTTC. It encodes CAWAPRQGVPYGYTF. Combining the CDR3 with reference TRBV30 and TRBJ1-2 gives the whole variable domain SQTIHQWPATLVQPVGSPLSLECTVEGTSNPNLYWYRQAAGRGLQLLFYSVGIGQISSEVPQNLSASRPQDRQFILSSKKLLLSDSGFYLCAWAPRQGVPYGYTFGSGTRLTVV.

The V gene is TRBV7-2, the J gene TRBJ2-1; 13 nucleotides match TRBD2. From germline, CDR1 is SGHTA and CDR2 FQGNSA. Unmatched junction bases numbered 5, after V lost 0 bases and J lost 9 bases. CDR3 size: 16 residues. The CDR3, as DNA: TGTGCCAGCAGCTTAGCGACTAGCGGGGGGATAGGTGAGCAGTTCTTC. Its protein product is CASSLATSGGIGEQFF. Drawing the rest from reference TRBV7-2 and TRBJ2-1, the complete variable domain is GAGVSQSPSNKVTEKGKDVELRCDPISGHTALYWYRQSLGQGLEFLIYFQGNSAPDKSGLPSDRFSAERTGGSVSTLTIQRTQQEDSAVYLCASSLATSGGIGEQFFGPGTRLTVL.

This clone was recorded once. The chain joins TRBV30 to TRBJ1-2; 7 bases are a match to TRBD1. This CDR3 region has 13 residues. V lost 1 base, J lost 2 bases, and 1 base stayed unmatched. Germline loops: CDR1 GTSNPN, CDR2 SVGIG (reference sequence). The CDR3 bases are TGTGCCTGGAGTGAGGGACAGAACTATGGCTACACCTTC. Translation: CAWSEGQNYGYTF.

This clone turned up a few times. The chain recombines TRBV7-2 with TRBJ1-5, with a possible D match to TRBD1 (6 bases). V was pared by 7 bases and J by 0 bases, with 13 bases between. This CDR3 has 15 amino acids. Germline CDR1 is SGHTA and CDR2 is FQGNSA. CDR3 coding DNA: TGTGCCAGCAACCTGGGGGCGTTTAGCAATCAGCCCCAGCATTTT. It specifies CASNLGAFSNQPQHF.

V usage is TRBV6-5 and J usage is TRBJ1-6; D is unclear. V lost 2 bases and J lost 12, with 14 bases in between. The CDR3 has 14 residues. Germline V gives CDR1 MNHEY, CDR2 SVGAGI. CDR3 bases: TGTGCCAGCAGTTACGGAGGCGGTCTAGTACCCCTCCACTTT. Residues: CASSYGGGLVPLHF.

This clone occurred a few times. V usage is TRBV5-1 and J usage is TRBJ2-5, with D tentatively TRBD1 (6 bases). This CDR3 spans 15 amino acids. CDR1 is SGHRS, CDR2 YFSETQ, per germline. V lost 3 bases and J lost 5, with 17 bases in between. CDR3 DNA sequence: TGCGCCAGCAGCTCCAGCGCCGGACAGAGGGAGACCCAGTACTTC. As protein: CASSSSAGQRETQYF.

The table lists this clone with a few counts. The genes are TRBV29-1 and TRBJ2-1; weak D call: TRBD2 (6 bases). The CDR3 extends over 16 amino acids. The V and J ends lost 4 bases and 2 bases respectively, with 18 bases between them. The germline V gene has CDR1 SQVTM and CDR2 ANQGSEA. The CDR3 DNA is TGCAGCGTTGGGGCCGGAGCAGGGACTCCCTACAATGAGCAGTTCTTC. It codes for CSVGAGAGTPYNEQFF.

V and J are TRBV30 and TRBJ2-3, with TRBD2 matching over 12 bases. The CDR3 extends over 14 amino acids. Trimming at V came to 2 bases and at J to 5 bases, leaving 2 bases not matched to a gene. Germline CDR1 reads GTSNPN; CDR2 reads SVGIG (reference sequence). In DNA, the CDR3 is TGTGCCTGGAGTCTGACTAGCGGGGGAGATACGCAGTATTTT. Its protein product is CAWSLTSGGDTQYF.

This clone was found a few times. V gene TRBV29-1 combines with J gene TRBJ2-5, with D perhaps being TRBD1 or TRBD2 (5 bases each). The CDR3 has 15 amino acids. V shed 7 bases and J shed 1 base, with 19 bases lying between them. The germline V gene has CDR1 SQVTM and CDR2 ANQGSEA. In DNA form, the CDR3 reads TGCAGCGCCCTTCCCCGAGGGGCCCGCCAAGAGACCCAGTACTTC. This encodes CSALPRGARQETQYF.

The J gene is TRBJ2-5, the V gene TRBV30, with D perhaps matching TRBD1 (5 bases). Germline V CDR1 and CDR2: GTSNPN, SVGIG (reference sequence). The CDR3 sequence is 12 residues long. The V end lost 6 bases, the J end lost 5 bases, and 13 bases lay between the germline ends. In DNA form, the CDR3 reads TGTGCCTGTACAGCAGGGCTGGAGACCCAGTACTTC. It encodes CACTAGLETQYF.

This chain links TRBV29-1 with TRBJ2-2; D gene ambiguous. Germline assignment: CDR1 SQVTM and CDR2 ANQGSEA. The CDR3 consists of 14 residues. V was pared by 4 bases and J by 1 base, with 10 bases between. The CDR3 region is CSVGSTMNTGELFF. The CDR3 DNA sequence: TGCAGCGTTGGGAGTACTATGAACACCGGGGAGCTGTTTTTT.

The CDR3 nucleotides read TGTGCCAGTAGTAACCGGGACAGGGGGTCTATTGAGCAGTTCTTC. The encoded protein is CASSNRDRGSIEQFF. The chain uses TRBV19 and TRBJ2-1, with 11 positions matching TRBD1. J was trimmed by 9 bases and V by 4 bases; bases with no gene match: 8. Germline-derived CDR1 and CDR2 are LNHDA and SQIVND (reference sequence). The CDR3 covers 15 residues.

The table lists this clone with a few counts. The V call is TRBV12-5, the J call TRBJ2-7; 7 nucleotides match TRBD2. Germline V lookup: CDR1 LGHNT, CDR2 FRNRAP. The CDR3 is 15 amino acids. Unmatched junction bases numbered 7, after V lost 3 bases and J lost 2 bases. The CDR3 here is CASGFQRGPAYEQYF. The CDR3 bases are TGTGCTAGTGGTTTCCAGCGGGGCCCGGCCTACGAGCAGTACTTC.

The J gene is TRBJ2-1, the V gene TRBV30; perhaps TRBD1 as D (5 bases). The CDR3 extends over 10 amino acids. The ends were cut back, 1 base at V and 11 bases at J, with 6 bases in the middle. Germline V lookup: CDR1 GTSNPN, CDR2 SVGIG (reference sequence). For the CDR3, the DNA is TGTGCCTGGAGTGGGACAAAGCAGTTCTTC. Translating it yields CAWSGTKQFF.

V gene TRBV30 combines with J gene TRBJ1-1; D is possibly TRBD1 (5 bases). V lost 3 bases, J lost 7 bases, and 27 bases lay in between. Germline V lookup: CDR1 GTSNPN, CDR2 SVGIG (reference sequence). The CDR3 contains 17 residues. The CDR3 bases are TGTGCCTGGAGCAAGGGCCCCATGGGCAGGGTTTTAGGTGAAGCTTTCTTT. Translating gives CAWSKGPMGRVLGEAFF.

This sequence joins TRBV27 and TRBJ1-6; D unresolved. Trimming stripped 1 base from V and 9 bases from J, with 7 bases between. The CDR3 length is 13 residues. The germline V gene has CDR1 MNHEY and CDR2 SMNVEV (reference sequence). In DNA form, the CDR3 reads TGTGCCAGCAGTTTATATGGTGGTTCACCCCTCCACTTT. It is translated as CASSLYGGSPLHF.